Sequencing of this TCR beta chain was carried out in a study of cytomegalovirus exposure and HLA in healthy donors. The CDR3 has 11 residues. A multiplex PCR was run with 60 Vbeta primers and 13 Jbeta primers. Here immunoSEQ multiplex PCR was the method, and the copy in TCRdb shows in-frame clones only, minus some. The sample lists some 150,000 clones; 77% were seen once. The clonotype was recovered from a woman under 40 in good health and CMV-seronegative. Sequencing used PBMCs. V is TRBV12-1 and J is TRBJ2-5; the table's D call, TRBD2, was not checked against the DNA. TRBV12-1 constitutes a pseudogene. The CDR3 region has the DNA TGTGCCAGCAGCGTCCCGGAGACCCAGTACTTC. Protein sequence: CASSVPETQYF.